These T cell receptor beta chains were read from a single sample in a study of CD8+CD57+ T cells in acquired aplastic anemia. TCRdb re-called the reads through MiXCR, storing one row per CDR3 protein. This table holds about 130,000 distinct CDR3 sequences, around 41% found once. Material for sequencing was sorted CD4+, CD8+, or CD8+CD57+ T cells (not recorded which) from PBMCs. These receptors all stem from a human donor in good health, serving as a control. CDR3s include the opening cysteine and the closing phenylalanine or tryptophan. The D gene is left open where the match is weak. Size is omitted from some rows. Given values are once, few, many or a class for expanded clones.

. TRBJ2-7 . TRBV29-1 CSVEDLVGRTYEQYF TGCAGCGTTGAAGACCTTGTGGGACGGACCTACGAGCAGTACTTC
TRBD1 TRBJ1-4 . TRBV15 CATSRPTGTGTEKLFF TGTGCCACCAGCAGACCTACCGGGACAGGGACTGAAAAACTGTTTTTT
. TRBJ2-7 many TRBV12-3/TRBV12-4 CATTKGSEQYF TGTGCCACCACCAAGGGGTCCGAGCAGTACTTC
TRBD1 TRBJ1-6 . TRBV11-2 CASSLVDRGRNSPLHF TGTGCCAGCAGCTTAGTTGACAGGGGGAGGAATTCACCCCTCCACTTT
. TRBJ1-1 many TRBV12-3/TRBV12-4 CASSFIRNTEAFF TGTGCCAGCAGTTTCATCAGGAACACTGAAGCTTTCTTT
TRBD2 TRBJ2-3 . TRBV5-4 CASSLELAGGPDTQYF TGTGCCAGCAGCTTGGAACTAGCGGGGGGGCCAGATACGCAGTATTTT
. TRBJ1-2 many TRBV7-2 CASRVFGGPGYTF TGTGCCAGCAGGGTTTTTGGGGGTCCTGGCTACACCTTC
. TRBJ2-7 . TRBV19 CASSITAQQQYF TGTGCCAGTAGTATTACAGCACAACAGCAGTACTTC
TRBD1 TRBJ2-7 few TRBV20-1 CSARVGQGYEQYF TGCAGTGCTAGAGTGGGACAGGGGTACGAGCAGTACTTC
TRBD1 TRBJ1-2 once TRBV7-9 CASSLGYRGDGYTF TGTGCCAGCAGCTTAGGCTACAGGGGCGATGGCTACACCTTC